These 17 T cell receptor beta chains were all obtained from the same sample, sequenced in a study of T cells after yellow fever vaccination. TCRdb passed the 5' RACE reads through MiXCR, listing each CDR3 protein once. The sample has just under 600,000 distinct CDR3 sequences; approximately 12% are singletons. Specimen: PBMCs, collected on the day of the yellow fever booster vaccination. The origin of the receptors is a man aged 30 to 39 who received the YFV17D yellow fever vaccine.

This clonotype was seen at least ten times. The gene calls are TRBV20-1 and TRBJ1-1, with 10 bases identical to TRBD1. CDR3 length: 14 amino acids. In germline, CDR1 is DFQATT, CDR2 SNEGSKA (reference sequence). V was clipped by 3 bases and J by 4 bases; unmatched bases: 5. The CDR3 loop reads CSASLRQGATEAFF. CDR3 bases: TGCAGTGCTAGTCTCCGACAGGGGGCCACTGAAGCTTTCTTT.

The chain joins TRBV12-3 or TRBV12-4 to TRBJ2-2; D not resolved. The ends were cut back, 5 bases at V and 3 bases at J, with 10 bases in the middle. This CDR3 comprises 14 residues. The chain's CDR3 is CASSASLYTGELFF. CDR3 coding DNA: TGTGCCAGCAGTGCGAGCTTGTACACCGGGGAGCTGTTTTTT.

The V and J genes are TRBV9 and TRBJ2-3, with D perhaps matching TRBD2 (7 bases). Trimming stripped 3 bases from V and 0 bases from J, with 17 bases between. The CDR3 contains 17 residues. CDR1 is SGDLS, CDR2 YYNGEE, per germline. The CDR3 region is CASSAAGAAVSTDTQYF. The DNA for the CDR3 is TGTGCCAGCAGCGCCGCGGGGGCGGCCGTTAGCACAGATACGCAGTATTTT.

This chain links TRBV2 with TRBJ1-5; possibly TRBD1 for D (6 bases). Germline V gene data show CDR1 as SNHLY and CDR2 as FYNNEI. V was clipped by 2 bases and J by 8 bases, with 16 bases between them. This CDR3 is built from 15 residues. The chain's CDR3 is CASSERGNRVKPQHF. The CDR3 region has the DNA TGTGCCAGCAGTGAACGGGGGAACAGGGTAAAGCCCCAGCATTTT.

The chain joins TRBV6-5 to TRBJ2-1; 7 bases map to TRBD2. Germline CDR1 and CDR2: MNHEY and SVGAGI. The CDR3 covers 13 residues. Trimming took 2 bases from V and 11 from J; bases not matched to a gene: 6. This CDR3 is CASSYGASGQQFF. The CDR3, as DNA: TGTGCCAGCAGTTACGGAGCTAGCGGACAGCAGTTCTTC.

The J gene is TRBJ2-7, the V gene TRBV27, with D possibly TRBD1 on 5 matching bases. The CDR3 sequence is 14 residues long. Germline V gene lookup returns CDR1 MNHEY and CDR2 SMNVEV (reference sequence). The ends were cut back, 5 bases at V and 3 bases at J, with 14 bases in the middle. As DNA, the CDR3 is TGTGCCAGCAGTCACCTCCAGGGTCGCTACGAGCAGTACTTC. This gives the protein CASSHLQGRYEQYF.

Here the CDR3 reads CSATSTGRGTEAFF. CDR3 sequence (DNA): TGCAGTGCTACGTCCACAGGGAGAGGCACTGAAGCTTTCTTT. The J gene is TRBJ1-1, the V gene TRBV20-1; D possibly corresponds to TRBD1 (6 bases). Trimming left V 4 bases short and J 4 bases short, with 16 bases between. This CDR3 is 14 amino acids long. Germline V gives CDR1 DFQATT, CDR2 SNEGSKA (reference sequence).

This sequence joins TRBV7-2 and TRBJ2-1, with TRBD1 matching 7 bases. This CDR3 contains 13 residues. Germline CDR1 SGHTA, CDR2 FQGNSA. The J segment lost 14 bases and the V segment lost 3 bases, leaving 10 bases of the junction unmatched. The CDR3 spells CASSFSYRDSKFF. CDR3 DNA: TGTGCCAGCAGCTTCTCTTACCGGGACAGTAAGTTCTTC.

A remark on this clonotype: An end of the junction does not agree with germline; a read error may underlie this. The genes are TRBV5-4 and TRBJ2-7; D might be TRBD1 (5 bases). Germline V gene lookup returns CDR1 SGHNT and CDR2 YYREEE (reference sequence). CDR3 length: 14 amino acids. The CDR3 nucleotides read TGTGCCATCAGCTTGGCGCAGGACACAGACGAGCAGTACTTC. Amino acids: CAISLAQDTDEQYF.

This clonotype appeared a single time. The rearrangement joins TRBV9 to TRBJ2-3; 13 bases fit TRBD2. CDR1 is SGDLS, CDR2 YYNGEE, per germline. CDR3 length: 16 residues. The junction had 5 bases not matched to a gene; V was cut back by 4 bases and J by 3 bases. The CDR3 DNA follows: TGTGCCAGCAGCTCCACGACTAGCGGGAGGACAGATACGCAGTATTTT. This encodes CASSSTTSGRTDTQYF.

The rearrangement links TRBV5-8 to TRBJ2-3, with D possibly being TRBD2 (6 bases). V was shortened by 4 bases and J by 1 base, with 19 bases between the two germline ends. In germline, CDR1 is SGHTS, CDR2 YDEGEE. CDR3 size: 17 residues. CDR3 loop: CASSPILHSSGTDTQYF. The CDR3 DNA follows: TGTGCCAGCAGCCCCATACTACATTCTAGCGGCACAGATACGCAGTATTTT.

This clonotype was seen many times. This chain connects TRBV7-2 to TRBJ2-7; D remains ambiguous. CDR1 is SGHTA, CDR2 FQGNSA, per germline. The CDR3 length is 15 residues. With 1 base removed from V and 0 bases from J, the gap between germline ends came to 10 bases. This CDR3 is CASSLGSTSSYEQYF. For the CDR3, the DNA is TGTGCCAGCAGCTTAGGGTCCACAAGCTCCTACGAGCAGTACTTC.

The rearrangement links TRBV29-1 to TRBJ2-7; possibly TRBD1 for D (6 bases). V lost 7 bases, J lost 0 bases, and 25 bases lay in between. The CDR3 extends over 17 amino acids. Germline V gives CDR1 SQVTM, CDR2 ANQGSEA. CDR3 bases: TGCAGCGCCCAGGGGCTAGGGGGATTCTTTAGCTCCTACGAGCAGTACTTC. Translation: CSAQGLGGFFSSYEQYF.

This clonotype appeared a few times. The chain employs TRBV18 and TRBJ2-4; TRBD2 might be the D (6 bases). V was trimmed by 6 bases and J by 8 bases, leaving 17 bases between them. The CDR3 runs 14 residues. Germline V gives CDR1 KGHSH, CDR2 LQKENI. The chain's CDR3 is CASSPHGGSDIQYF. The CDR3 DNA follows: TGTGCCAGCTCCCCTCACGGGGGTTCAGACATTCAGTACTTC.

This clonotype was found a few times. The chain recombines TRBV6-2 or TRBV6-3 with TRBJ1-2; D not certain. This CDR3 is 12 amino acids long. V lost 6 bases and J lost 7, with 12 bases in between. CDR1 is MNHEY, CDR2 SVGEGT, per germline. This CDR3 reads CASRIGKAGYTF. In nucleotides, the CDR3 is TGTGCCAGCAGAATAGGGAAAGCTGGCTACACCTTC.

The chain combines TRBV14 with TRBJ2-5; D might be TRBD1 or TRBD2, each matching 5 bases. From germline, CDR1 is SGHDN and CDR2 FVKESK. V was cut by 1 base and J by 3 bases, with 15 bases left in between. CDR3 length: 16 amino acids. In DNA, the CDR3 is TGTGCCAGCAGCCAAGTTAATTTTAGGGGAGAAGAGACCCAGTACTTC. Amino acids: CASSQVNFRGEETQYF.

This sequence joins TRBV27 and TRBJ2-5, with a possible D match to TRBD2 (6 bases). Germline V CDR1 and CDR2: MNHEY, SMNVEV (reference sequence). Trimming removed 3 bases from V and 2 bases from J, with 13 bases in between. The CDR3 covers 15 residues. The CDR3 region is CASSFASATQETQYF. CDR3 sequence (DNA): TGTGCCAGCAGTTTTGCTAGCGCGACGCAAGAGACCCAGTACTTC.